The present entry profiles one T cell receptor (beta chain) with its context. Its antigen remains unknown. 5'RACE template switching added a universal primer site and UMIs to TCR cDNA. TCRdb reprocessed the 5' RACE reads via MiXCR and lists one record per CDR3 protein. The sample consists of 200,000 to 300,000 distinct CDR3 sequences, over 6.5% of them appearing once. The data belong to a study of T cells after yellow fever vaccination. General observations from the study: Post-booster repertoires contained most primary-vaccination clones again (roughly 95% CD4, 85% to 90% CD8).

Germline V gene data show CDR1 as KGHSH and CDR2 as LQKENI. V gave up 0 bases and J gave up 5 bases, with 10 bases separating them. The CDR3 spans 14 residues. Sample: CD4+ T cells sorted from PBMCs, taken on the day of the yellow fever booster vaccination. The V call is TRBV18, the J call TRBJ2-5; no definite D call. This TCR was recovered from a man between 25 and 39 years old who received the YFV17D yellow fever vaccine. The CDR3 reads CASSPPSASETQYF. CDR3 in DNA: TGTGCCAGCTCACCACCGTCCGCTTCGGAGACCCAGTACTTC.